This is a list of T cell receptor beta chains from one sample in a study of blood T cell repertoires in COVID-19. Repertoires were generated with immunoSEQ multiplex PCR, while TCRdb's copy carries only in-frame clones and drops some. The sample carries fewer than 300,000 clones, 70% to 85% recorded once. Sequenced: peripheral blood. The receptors here all came from a human donor with COVID-19, enrolled during active disease. The donor label of this sample is uncertain. The CDR3 runs from the conserved cysteine through the conserved F or W. The D gene is left open where the match is weak. The listing skips clone size in some rows; elsewhere it reads once, few, many or a size class.

V: TRBV10-3; D: -; J: TRBJ1-5; size: -; CDR3: CATRVGGDNQPQHF; DNA: TGTGCCACCCGGGTCGGGGGGGATAATCAGCCCCAGCATTTT
V: TRBV7-3; D: TRBD2; J: TRBJ2-1; size: -; CDR3: CASSSPRTLAGSSYNEQFF; DNA: TGTGCCAGCAGCTCCCCCAGGACCCTAGCGGGATCATCCTACAATGAGCAGTTCTTC
V: TRBV18; D: TRBD1; J: TRBJ1-2; size: few; CDR3: CASSLPPGQGDGYTF; DNA: TGTGCCAGCTCGCTTCCTCCGGGACAGGGGGATGGCTACACCTTC
V: TRBV28; D: -; J: TRBJ1-5; size: -; CDR3: CASSSEGVYSNQPQHF; DNA: TGTGCCAGCAGTTCTGAGGGGGTTTATAGCAATCAGCCCCAGCATTTT
V: TRBV2; D: -; J: TRBJ1-4; size: -; CDR3: CASRRDITNEKLFF; DNA: TGTGCCAGCAGGAGGGACATAACTAATGAAAAACTGTTTTTT
V: TRBV7-2; D: -; J: TRBJ2-3; size: -; CDR3: CASTLGGFAADTQYF; DNA: TGTGCCAGCACACTAGGCGGGTTCGCGGCAGATACGCAGTATTTT
V: TRBV4-2; D: TRBD2; J: TRBJ2-1; size: once; CDR3: CASSQVQVSGSLYEQFF; DNA: TGTGCCAGCAGCCAAGTCCAGGTTAGCGGGAGTCTCTATGAGCAGTTCTTC
V: TRBV2; D: -; J: TRBJ2-2; size: -; CDR3: CASSPDSFANTGELFF; DNA: TGTGCCAGCAGTCCGGACAGCTTCGCGAACACCGGGGAGCTGTTTTTT
V: TRBV7-9; D: -; J: TRBJ1-4; size: -; CDR3: CASSLGGFNEKLFF; DNA: TGTGCCAGCAGCCTGGGGGGGTTTAATGAAAAACTGTTTTTT
V: TRBV5-1; D: -; J: TRBJ2-7; size: once; CDR3: CASSLRSGVSYEQYF; DNA: TGCGCCAGCAGCTTGCGTAGCGGAGTTTCCTACGAGCAGTACTTC
V: TRBV30; D: -; J: TRBJ1-1; size: few; CDR3: CAWSSRTDEAFF; DNA: TGTGCCTGGAGTTCCCGGACAGACGAAGCTTTCTTT
V: TRBV18; D: -; J: TRBJ1-5; size: -; CDR3: CASSPGWDQPQHF; DNA: TGTGCCAGCTCACCGGGCTGGGATCAGCCCCAGCATTTT
V: TRBV3-1/TRBV3-2; D: -; J: TRBJ2-7; size: -; CDR3: CASSQAPLSNYEQYF; DNA: TGTGCCAGCAGCCAAGCTCCACTCTCGAACTACGAGCAGTACTTC
V: TRBV9; D: -; J: TRBJ1-2; size: -; CDR3: CASSTRGRTSGYTF; DNA: TGTGCCAGCAGCACCCGGGGGAGAACAAGTGGCTACACCTTC
V: TRBV28; D: TRBD1; J: TRBJ1-2; size: -; CDR3: CASSPRTGGYYGYTF; DNA: TGTGCCAGCAGTCCACGGACAGGGGGATACTATGGCTACACCTTC
V: TRBV7-2; D: -; J: TRBJ1-2; size: few; CDR3: CASSLAGVSYGYTF; DNA: TGTGCCAGCAGCTTAGCGGGCGTTTCCTATGGCTACACCTTC
V: TRBV18; D: TRBD1; J: TRBJ2-1; size: once; CDR3: CASSPPGQGRYNEQFF; DNA: TGTGCCAGCTCACCACCAGGACAGGGCCGCTACAATGAGCAGTTCTTC
V: TRBV9; D: -; J: TRBJ2-2; size: -; CDR3: CASSVVATNTGELFF; DNA: TGTGCCAGCAGCGTAGTAGCGACGAACACCGGGGAGCTGTTTTTT
V: TRBV5-1; D: -; J: TRBJ1-1; size: -; CDR3: CASSPVLGLNTEAFF; DNA: TGCGCCAGCAGCCCGGTGCTGGGCCTGAACACTGAAGCTTTCTTT
V: TRBV10-2; D: TRBD1; J: TRBJ1-5; size: -; CDR3: CASRSTGTGRNQPQHF; DNA: TGCGCCAGCAGATCTACCGGGACAGGGAGGAATCAGCCCCAGCATTTT
V: TRBV28; D: TRBD1; J: TRBJ1-5; size: -; CDR3: CASSLPGQGANVANQPQHF; DNA: TGTGCCAGCAGTTTGCCCGGACAGGGGGCGAACGTGGCCAATCAGCCCCAGCATTTT
V: TRBV9; D: -; J: TRBJ2-2; size: -; CDR3: CASSVSSWGSGNTGELFF; DNA: TGTGCCAGCAGCGTCTCCTCCTGGGGTAGCGGGAACACCGGGGAGCTGTTTTTT
V: TRBV10-3; D: TRBD2; J: TRBJ2-2; size: -; CDR3: CAISIMGLAGASNTGELFF; DNA: TGTGCCATCAGCATAATGGGACTAGCGGGAGCCTCGAACACCGGGGAGCTGTTTTTT
V: TRBV12-3/TRBV12-4; D: -; J: TRBJ2-7; size: -; CDR3: CASSHDSSYEQYF; DNA: TGTGCCAGCAGCCATGACTCGTCCTACGAGCAGTACTTC
V: TRBV28; D: -; J: TRBJ1-2; size: -; CDR3: CASTERRGRYGYTF; DNA: TGTGCCAGCACCGAACGGCGGGGCCGCTATGGCTACACCTTC
V: TRBV11-2; D: -; J: TRBJ2-2; size: -; CDR3: CASRPYRSGELFF; DNA: TGTGCCAGCAGGCCTTACCGGTCCGGGGAGCTGTTTTTT
V: TRBV30; D: TRBD2; J: TRBJ2-2; size: -; CDR3: CAWSVEAGATGELFF; DNA: TGTGCCTGGAGTGTTGAAGCGGGAGCCACCGGGGAGCTGTTTTTT
V: TRBV27; D: TRBD1; J: TRBJ1-2; size: few; CDR3: CASSLRGGEAYGYTF; DNA: TGTGCCAGCAGTTTAAGAGGGGGCGAGGCCTATGGCTACACCTTC
V: TRBV29-1; D: TRBD1; J: TRBJ2-3; size: -; CDR3: CSVDASPGTGREGTDTQYF; DNA: TGCAGCGTGGATGCTAGTCCCGGGACAGGGAGGGAGGGCACAGATACGCAGTATTTT
V: TRBV5-1; D: TRBD1; J: TRBJ1-1; size: few; CDR3: CASSSNPGQANTEAFF; DNA: TGCGCCAGCAGCTCAAACCCGGGACAGGCTAACACTGAAGCTTTCTTT
V: TRBV6-5; D: -; J: TRBJ1-6; size: -; CDR3: CASSGLNNSPLHF; DNA: TGTGCCAGCTCGGGTCTGAATAATTCACCCCTCCACTTT
V: TRBV5-1; D: TRBD1; J: TRBJ2-7; size: -; CDR3: CASSLGPGQGAREQYF; DNA: TGCGCCAGCAGCTTGGGCCCGGGACAGGGGGCGAGGGAGCAGTACTTC
V: TRBV11-1; D: TRBD1; J: TRBJ1-1; size: -; CDR3: CASSLGQGNTEAFF; DNA: TGTGCCAGCAGCTTAGGACAGGGGAACACTGAAGCTTTCTTT
V: TRBV7-2; D: -; J: TRBJ1-2; size: -; CDR3: CASSSNYGGAANYGYTF; DNA: TGTGCCAGCAGCTCAAACTATGGAGGGGCGGCTAACTATGGCTACACCTTC
V: TRBV30; D: -; J: TRBJ2-1; size: -; CDR3: CAWRNPFGGIYNEQFF; DNA: TGTGCCTGGAGGAACCCTTTCGGCGGGATCTACAATGAGCAGTTCTTC